What follows describes a single TCR beta chain. The antigen is undetermined. The data derive from a study of CXCR3-negative and CXCR3-positive naive CD8 T cells. CDR3 length: 14 amino acids. Germline-derived CDR1 and CDR2 are MGHDK and SYGVNS. Study-wide results and caveats: CXCR3-negative naive cells had less hydrophobic TRB CDR3s than did CXCR3-positive naive cells.

Each TRB cDNA library was prepared by 5' RACE (with UMI labels). Using the 5' RACE reads, TCRdb records one entry per CDR3 protein without DNA. Its clone listing holds around 130,000 distinct CDR3 sequences. The genes are TRBV25-1 and TRBJ2-5; the D call of TRBD1 rests on TCRdb alone, since no DNA is present to check it. Sequencing was done on a sample of naive CXCR3+ CD8+ T cells from blood. Subset reported: CD45RO-CCR7+CD27+CD95- naive CD8+ T cells expressing CXCR3 (TNR3+). The sequence was collected from a human donor in good health. Some clones in this sample may be carry-over from other donors' samples. CDR3 loop: CASSVTGLEETQYF.